This is a list of T cell receptor beta chains from one sample in a study of Ad26.COV2.S vaccination and SARS-CoV-2 variants. Data came from immunoSEQ multiplex PCR; TCRdb stores just in-frame clones and leaves some out. In the table there are about 680,000 clones, 89% of which are singletons. The sample consisted of peripheral blood, taken in a trial of Ad26.COV2.S vaccine versus placebo. The origin of the receptors is a person aged 18 to 59 who received the Ad26.COV2.S COVID-19 vaccine or a placebo. CDR3s leave out the opening cysteine and the closing phenylalanine or tryptophan. D genes are given only for firm matches.

cdr3_aa: ACRGEANTGELF
j_call: TRBJ2-2
v_call: TRBV2
d_call: NA

cdr3_aa: SVGSETQY
j_call: TRBJ2-5
v_call: TRBV29-1
d_call: NA

cdr3_aa: ASSPRTRGTQY
j_call: TRBJ2-3
v_call: TRBV5-1
d_call: NA

cdr3_aa: ASSPREGLKTQY
j_call: TRBJ2-5
v_call: TRBV7-7
d_call: TRBD2

cdr3_aa: ASSFLAPGQSYGYT
j_call: TRBJ1-2
v_call: TRBV5-5
d_call: NA

cdr3_aa: ASSRQRPDWNTGELF
j_call: TRBJ2-2
v_call: TRBV6-2/TRBV6-3
d_call: NA

cdr3_aa: ASSEALAGGTDTQY
j_call: TRBJ2-3
v_call: TRBV2
d_call: TRBD2

cdr3_aa: ASSRLSPPGTNEKLF
j_call: TRBJ1-4
v_call: TRBV4-3
d_call: NA

cdr3_aa: ASSPGYNEQF
j_call: TRBJ2-1
v_call: TRBV18
d_call: NA

cdr3_aa: ASSWTPLSNQPQH
j_call: TRBJ1-5
v_call: TRBV7-2
d_call: NA

cdr3_aa: AWSIGQAKHT
j_call: TRBJ1-2
v_call: TRBV30
d_call: TRBD1

cdr3_aa: ASSRGGLAGFNEQF
j_call: TRBJ2-1
v_call: TRBV5-4
d_call: TRBD2

cdr3_aa: AWSVGPEQY
j_call: TRBJ2-7
v_call: TRBV30
d_call: NA

cdr3_aa: ASSLGQKSSYNEQF
j_call: TRBJ2-1
v_call: TRBV13
d_call: NA

cdr3_aa: ASSLALGGGPEQY
j_call: TRBJ2-7
v_call: TRBV7-9
d_call: NA

cdr3_aa: AIRSTESGNTIY
j_call: TRBJ1-3
v_call: TRBV10-3
d_call: NA

cdr3_aa: ASSLAREYQPQH
j_call: TRBJ1-5
v_call: TRBV6-2/TRBV6-3
d_call: NA

cdr3_aa: ATSSRGYNSPLH
j_call: TRBJ1-6
v_call: TRBV15
d_call: NA

cdr3_aa: ASSFGQGATLYGYT
j_call: TRBJ1-2
v_call: TRBV27
d_call: TRBD1

cdr3_aa: ASNSPTAQH
j_call: TRBJ1-5
v_call: TRBV27
d_call: NA

cdr3_aa: ASSYGLGGSPLH
j_call: TRBJ1-6
v_call: TRBV6-5
d_call: NA

cdr3_aa: ASSLSGYEQY
j_call: TRBJ2-7
v_call: TRBV7-9
d_call: NA

cdr3_aa: ATNVIDYEQY
j_call: TRBJ2-7
v_call: TRBV24-1
d_call: NA

cdr3_aa: ASSMGTGGTYEQY
j_call: TRBJ2-7
v_call: TRBV19
d_call: TRBD2

cdr3_aa: ASSLGGPSGRAWNEQF
j_call: TRBJ2-1
v_call: TRBV5-4
d_call: TRBD2

cdr3_aa: ASSLSGGTSRGEQF
j_call: TRBJ2-1
v_call: TRBV11-2
d_call: TRBD2

cdr3_aa: ATSREGQVAGANVLT
j_call: TRBJ2-6
v_call: TRBV15
d_call: NA

cdr3_aa: AWSEAKPEAF
j_call: TRBJ1-1
v_call: TRBV30
d_call: NA

cdr3_aa: ASSQVGFTDTQY
j_call: TRBJ2-3
v_call: TRBV4-1
d_call: NA

cdr3_aa: ASSLSGTSGSPYNEQF
j_call: TRBJ2-1
v_call: TRBV27
d_call: TRBD2

cdr3_aa: ASSSSDQETQY
j_call: TRBJ2-5
v_call: TRBV18
d_call: NA

cdr3_aa: ASSKAPGAESNQPQH
j_call: TRBJ1-5
v_call: TRBV21-1
d_call: NA

cdr3_aa: ATLDANTPPTGGVLAQH
j_call: TRBJ1-5
v_call: TRBV24-1
d_call: TRBD1

cdr3_aa: ASRLDMAQETQY
j_call: TRBJ2-5
v_call: TRBV6-5
d_call: NA

cdr3_aa: ASMGPSSYNEQF
j_call: TRBJ2-1
v_call: TRBV19
d_call: NA

cdr3_aa: ASSPGGGYNEQF
j_call: TRBJ2-1
v_call: TRBV27
d_call: NA

cdr3_aa: ASSREGAAGQPQH
j_call: TRBJ1-5
v_call: TRBV5-8
d_call: TRBD1

cdr3_aa: ASSLPGTGGYEQY
j_call: TRBJ2-7
v_call: TRBV27
d_call: TRBD1

cdr3_aa: ASSKEGTGYGYT
j_call: TRBJ1-2
v_call: TRBV21-1
d_call: NA

cdr3_aa: ASSFFLSPEDTQY
j_call: TRBJ2-3
v_call: TRBV11-2
d_call: NA

cdr3_aa: AISDSTYEKLF
j_call: TRBJ1-4
v_call: TRBV10-3
d_call: NA

cdr3_aa: ASAMGGYEQY
j_call: TRBJ2-7
v_call: TRBV7-9
d_call: NA

cdr3_aa: ASSVGGRQPQH
j_call: TRBJ1-5
v_call: TRBV27
d_call: NA

cdr3_aa: ASSLGLAGYNEQF
j_call: TRBJ2-1
v_call: TRBV5-1
d_call: TRBD2

cdr3_aa: ASSDSGSGRGTDTQY
j_call: TRBJ2-3
v_call: TRBV6-4
d_call: NA

cdr3_aa: AWSAVPPETQY
j_call: TRBJ2-5
v_call: TRBV30
d_call: NA

cdr3_aa: ASSLLKDTQY
j_call: TRBJ2-3
v_call: TRBV13
d_call: NA

cdr3_aa: ASSTSGHSNQPQH
j_call: TRBJ1-5
v_call: TRBV27
d_call: NA

cdr3_aa: ASSQVPHVWGELF
j_call: TRBJ2-2
v_call: TRBV14
d_call: NA

cdr3_aa: SASSGQVNYGYT
j_call: TRBJ1-2
v_call: TRBV20-1
d_call: TRBD1

cdr3_aa: ASTPGRGAYVNIQY
j_call: TRBJ2-4
v_call: TRBV5-1
d_call: NA

cdr3_aa: ASSQGTAGELF
j_call: TRBJ2-2
v_call: TRBV4-3
d_call: NA

cdr3_aa: SALLGHGYT
j_call: TRBJ1-2
v_call: TRBV20-1
d_call: NA

cdr3_aa: ASSNSGSAGTDTQY
j_call: TRBJ2-3
v_call: TRBV11-2
d_call: TRBD2

cdr3_aa: ASSLRSGGANTGELF
j_call: TRBJ2-2
v_call: TRBV7-8
d_call: TRBD2

cdr3_aa: ATSREGPSPGNTIY
j_call: TRBJ1-3
v_call: TRBV15
d_call: NA

cdr3_aa: ASRRQEKGEQY
j_call: TRBJ2-7
v_call: TRBV2
d_call: NA